Below, one T cell receptor beta chain is given with its context. As handled by the study authors: It was from reference gene primer amplification that nucleated cell counts were estimated. TCRdb's copy holds only in-frame clones and misses some; the assay was immunoSEQ multiplex PCR. From that table come the V and J calls and clone size; the DNA was used to work out D and trimming. The sample lists approximately 220,000 clones; around four fifths were seen once. V was pared by 4 bases and J by 6 bases, with 9 bases of the junction left unmatched. The length of the CDR3 is 14 residues. Germline-derived CDR1 and CDR2 are SGHNT and YYREEE (reference sequence). The data were taken from a study of blood T cell repertoires in COVID-19. Study in general: Sample material is recorded as cDNA or gDNA derived from T cells, B-cell-depleted T cells, or PBMCs.

The clonotype was recovered from a woman aged 40 to 50 with active or convalescent COVID-19. The chain carries TRBV5-4 and TRBJ1-1; 7 nucleotides line up with TRBD1. The sample taken for sequencing was peripheral blood. The CDR3 DNA reads TGTGCCAGCAGCCCCGACAGGGAAAACCCTGAAGCTTTCTTT. Translated: CASSPDRENPEAFF.